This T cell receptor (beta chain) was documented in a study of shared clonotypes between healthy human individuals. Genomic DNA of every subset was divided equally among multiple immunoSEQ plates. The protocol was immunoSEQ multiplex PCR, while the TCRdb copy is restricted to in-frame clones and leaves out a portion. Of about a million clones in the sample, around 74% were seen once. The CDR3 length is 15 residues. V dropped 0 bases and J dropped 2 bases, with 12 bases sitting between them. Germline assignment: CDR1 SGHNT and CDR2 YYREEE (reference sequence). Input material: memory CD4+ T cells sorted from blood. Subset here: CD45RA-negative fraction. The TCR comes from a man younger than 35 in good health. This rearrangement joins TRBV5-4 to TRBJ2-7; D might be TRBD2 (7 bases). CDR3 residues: CASSLGGGRTYEQYF. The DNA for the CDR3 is TGTGCCAGCAGCTTGGGGGGGGGCCGGACCTACGAGCAGTACTTC.